This T cell receptor (beta chain) emerged from a study of OX40 agonist ivuxolimab in advanced cancers. The assay was immunoSEQ multiplex PCR, and TCRdb's table has in-frame clones only and misses some. The top ten hold 8.2% of the sample, which has some 70,000 clones, around 81% seen once. This clone occurred once. This clonotype was sampled from an adult with an advanced solid tumor such as melanoma, head and neck, liver or kidney cancer. The specimen was CD4+ or CD8+ T cells sorted from blood, collected in a trial of the OX40 agonist ivuxolimab.

The CDR3 coding sequence is TGCGCCAGCAGCCAAGGGGTGCTCAAGCGGGGGATCACAGATACGCAGTATTTT. This gives the protein CASSQGVLKRGITDTQYF. The chain links TRBV4-1 to TRBJ2-3; 8 bases agree with TRBD2. Germline CDR1 and CDR2: MGHRA and YSYEKL. CDR3 length equals 18 residues. J lost 2 bases, V lost 1 base, and 11 bases had no gene match.